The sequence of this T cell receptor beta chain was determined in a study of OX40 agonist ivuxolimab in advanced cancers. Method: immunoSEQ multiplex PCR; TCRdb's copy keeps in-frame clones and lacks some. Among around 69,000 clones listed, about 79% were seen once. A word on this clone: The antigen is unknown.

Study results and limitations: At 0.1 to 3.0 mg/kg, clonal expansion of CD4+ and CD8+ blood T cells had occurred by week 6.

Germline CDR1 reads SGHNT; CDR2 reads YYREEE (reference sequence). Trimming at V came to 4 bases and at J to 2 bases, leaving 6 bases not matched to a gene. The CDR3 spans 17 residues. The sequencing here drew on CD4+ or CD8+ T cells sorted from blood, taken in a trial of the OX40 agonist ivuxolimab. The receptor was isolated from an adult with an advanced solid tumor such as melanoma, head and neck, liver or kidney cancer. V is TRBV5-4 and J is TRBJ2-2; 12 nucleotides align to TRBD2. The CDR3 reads CASSTELAGGNTGELFF. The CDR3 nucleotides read TGTGCCAGCAGCACCGAACTAGCGGGGGGCAACACCGGGGAGCTGTTTTTT.